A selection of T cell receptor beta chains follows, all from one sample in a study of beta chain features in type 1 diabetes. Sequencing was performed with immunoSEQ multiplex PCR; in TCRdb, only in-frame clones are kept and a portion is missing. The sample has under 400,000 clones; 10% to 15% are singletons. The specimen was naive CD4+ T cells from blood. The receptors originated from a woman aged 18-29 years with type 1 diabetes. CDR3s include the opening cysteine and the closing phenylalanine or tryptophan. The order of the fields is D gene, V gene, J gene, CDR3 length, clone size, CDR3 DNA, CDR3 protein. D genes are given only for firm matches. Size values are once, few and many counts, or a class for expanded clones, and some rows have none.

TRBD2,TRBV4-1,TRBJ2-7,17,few,TGCGCCAGCAGCCAACTGGCCGGGACTAGCGGCTCCTACGAGCAGTACTTC,CASSQLAGTSGSYEQYF
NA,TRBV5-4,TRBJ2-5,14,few,TGTGCCAGCAGCTTGGGAAGGGGGGGAGAGACCCAGTACTTC,CASSLGRGGETQYF
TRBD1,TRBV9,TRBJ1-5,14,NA,TGTGCCAGCAGCGCGGACAGGGGGAATCAGCCCCAGCATTTT,CASSADRGNQPQHF
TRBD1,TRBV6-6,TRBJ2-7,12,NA,TGTGCCACAAGGGACAGGATCTACGAGCAGTACTTC,CATRDRIYEQYF
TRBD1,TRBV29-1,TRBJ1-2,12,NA,TGCAGCGTCGAGGACAGGAACTATGGCTACACCTTC,CSVEDRNYGYTF
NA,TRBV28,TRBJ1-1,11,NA,TGTGCCAGCAGTTTCGTCACTGAAGCTTTCTTT,CASSFVTEAFF
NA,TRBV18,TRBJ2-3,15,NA,TGTGCCAGCTCGCCCGGGACACTAAGCACAGATACGCAGTATTTT,CASSPGTLSTDTQYF
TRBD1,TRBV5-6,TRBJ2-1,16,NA,TGTGCCAGCAGCTTCCGCGACAGGGGTGTACTAAATGAGCAGTTCTTC,CASSFRDRGVLNEQFF
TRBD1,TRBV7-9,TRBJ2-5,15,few,TGTGCCAGCAGCTGGGGACAGGGGGCTTTTGAGACCCAGTACTTC,CASSWGQGAFETQYF
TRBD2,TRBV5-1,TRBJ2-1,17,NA,TGCGCCAGCAGCTTGGCCCGCGCGGGGGGCGCCTACAATGAGCAGTTCTTC,CASSLARAGGAYNEQFF
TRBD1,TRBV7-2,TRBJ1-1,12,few,TGTGCCAGCAGCTTAGAGGGGGCGAAAGCTTTCTTT,CASSLEGAKAFF
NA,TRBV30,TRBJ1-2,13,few,TGTGCCTGGAACCCTACAGCTAACTATGGCTACACCTTC,CAWNPTANYGYTF
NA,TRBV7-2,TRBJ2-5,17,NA,TGTGCCAGCAGCTTGAGGCAGGTCAGGAGGTACCAAGAGACCCAGTACTTC,CASSLRQVRRYQETQYF
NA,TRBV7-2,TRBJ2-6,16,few,TGTGCCAGCAGCTTAGGTTTGAGCTCTGGGGCCAACGTCCTGACTTTC,CASSLGLSSGANVLTF
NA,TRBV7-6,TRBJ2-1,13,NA,TGTGCCAGCAGCGCCTGGGAGGTCGATGAGCAGTTCTTC,CASSAWEVDEQFF
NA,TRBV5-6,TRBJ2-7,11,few,TGTGCCAGCAGCTCTTCCTACGAGCAGTACTTC,CASSSSYEQYF
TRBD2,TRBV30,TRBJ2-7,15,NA,TGTGCCTGGTCCCCAATGGGACTAGCGACCGACGAGCAGTACTTC,CAWSPMGLATDEQYF
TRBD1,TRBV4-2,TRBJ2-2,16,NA,TGTGCCAGCAGCCCCGGGGACAGGGGGCATACCGGGGAGCTGTTTTTT,CASSPGDRGHTGELFF
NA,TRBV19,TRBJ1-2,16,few,TGTGCCAGCAGTCCGGGGGGAGCAGCGTACTTCTATGGCTACACCTTC,CASSPGGAAYFYGYTF
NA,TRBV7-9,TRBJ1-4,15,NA,TGTGCCAGCAGCTTAGAGTATAGGTCAGGTGAAAAACTGTTTTTT,CASSLEYRSGEKLFF
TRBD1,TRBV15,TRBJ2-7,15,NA,TGTGCCACCAGCACTGGTGGGGCAGGGGGATACGAGCAGTACTTC,CATSTGGAGGYEQYF
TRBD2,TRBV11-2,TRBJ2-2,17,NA,TGTGCCAGCAGCTTAACCGTGGCTAGCGGGAACACCGGGGAGCTGTTTTTT,CASSLTVASGNTGELFF
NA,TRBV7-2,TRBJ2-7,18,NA,TGTGCCAGCAGCTTAGCGAGTCGTTTAGGAGGCCAGAGCTACGAGCAGTACTTC,CASSLASRLGGQSYEQYF
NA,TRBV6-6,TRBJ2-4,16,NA,TGTGCCAGCAGTTATACTTCTTCAAAGGCCAAAAACATTCAGTACTTC,CASSYTSSKAKNIQYF
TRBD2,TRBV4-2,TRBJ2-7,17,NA,TGTGCCAGCAGCCCGGGGCTAGCGGGAGCCAGCTCCTACGAGCAGTACTTC,CASSPGLAGASSYEQYF
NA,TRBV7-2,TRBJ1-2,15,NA,TGTGCCAGCAGCCCTAGGGGGTCGGAACTTGGTGGCTACACCTTC,CASSPRGSELGGYTF
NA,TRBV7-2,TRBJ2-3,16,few,TGTGCCAGCAGCCGGGGGGCCCAGAGATGGACAGATACGCAGTATTTT,CASSRGAQRWTDTQYF
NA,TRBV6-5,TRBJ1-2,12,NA,TGTGCCAGCAGTTCCGGGTCCTATGGCTACACCTTC,CASSSGSYGYTF
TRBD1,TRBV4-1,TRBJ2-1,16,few,TGCGCCAGCAGCCTGACCCGGGACAGGGGTTTAGGTGAGCAGTTCTTC,CASSLTRDRGLGEQFF
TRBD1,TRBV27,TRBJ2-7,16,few,TGTGCCAGCAGTTTAGTCGCGTCACAGGGGATCTACGAGCAGTACTTC,CASSLVASQGIYEQYF
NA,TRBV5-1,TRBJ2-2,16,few,TGCGCCAGCAGCTTGGGGAGTAGCGGAGGCACCGGGGAGCTGTTTTTT,CASSLGSSGGTGELFF
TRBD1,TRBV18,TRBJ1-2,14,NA,TGTGCCAGCTCATACGGACAGGGGGACTATGGCTACACCTTC,CASSYGQGDYGYTF
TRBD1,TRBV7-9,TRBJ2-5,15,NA,TGTGCCAGCAGCTTAGTAGGGACAGCCCCAGAGACCCAGTACTTC,CASSLVGTAPETQYF
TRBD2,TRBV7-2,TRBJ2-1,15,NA,TGTGCCAGCAGCCCCAGCGGGAGCTCCTACAATGAGCAGTTCTTC,CASSPSGSSYNEQFF
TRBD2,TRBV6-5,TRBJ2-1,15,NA,TGTGCCAGCAGCACACTAGCGGGCTCCTACAATGAGCAGTTCTTC,CASSTLAGSYNEQFF
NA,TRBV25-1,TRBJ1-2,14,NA,TGTGCCAGCAGGGAAACAGGGTACTCCTATGGCTACACCTTC,CASRETGYSYGYTF
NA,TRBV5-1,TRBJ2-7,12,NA,TGCGCCAGCAGCTATACCGGGGGCGAGCAGTACTTC,CASSYTGGEQYF
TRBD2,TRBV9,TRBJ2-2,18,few,TGTGCCAGCAGCCGAGGACTAGCGGGGACGGAAGACACCGGGGAGCTGTTTTTT,CASSRGLAGTEDTGELFF
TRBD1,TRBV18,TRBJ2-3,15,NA,TGTGCCAGCTCACCAAAGCAGGGGGCCGCAGATACGCAGTATTTT,CASSPKQGAADTQYF
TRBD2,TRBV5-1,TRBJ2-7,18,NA,TGCGCCAGCAGCTTGCTCCACTCGACTAGCGGGAAGGGCGACGAGCAGTACTTC,CASSLLHSTSGKGDEQYF
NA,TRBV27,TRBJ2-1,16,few,TGTGCCAGCAGTTCCCCGCGAGGTTGGTCCTACAATGAGCAGTTCTTC,CASSSPRGWSYNEQFF